These 7 T cell receptor beta chains were sequenced from one sample in a study of blood T cell repertoires in COVID-19. Sequencing was performed with immunoSEQ multiplex PCR; in TCRdb, only in-frame clones are kept and a portion is missing. The sample has about 180,000 clones, approximately 85% seen once. Source material: PBMCs or T cells enriched from blood (not recorded which). The receptor source for this set is a middle-aged man who had recovered from COVID-19.

The chain recombines TRBV6-5 with TRBJ1-6; 10 bases are a match to TRBD1. The V gene's germline CDR1 is MNHEY and CDR2 SVGAGI. The CDR3 runs 14 residues. V dropped 10 bases and J dropped 6; count of bases not matched to a gene: 6. The CDR3 nucleotides read TGTGCCACCTCGAGACAGGGGGCTAATTCACCCCTCCACTTT. It yields the protein CATSRQGANSPLHF.

This sequence joins TRBV21-1 and TRBJ2-5; the DNA was not used to check the table's D call, TRBD2. TRBV21-1 is a documented pseudogene. The CDR3 is made up of 14 amino acids. Here the CDR3 DNA reads TGTGCCAGCAGCAAAGGAGAGGAAAGGGAGACCCAGTACTTC. This codes for CASSKGEERETQYF.

The rearrangement joins TRBV5-4 to TRBJ2-5, with D perhaps matching TRBD2 (5 bases). The length of the CDR3 is 14 residues. With 4 bases removed from V and 5 bases from J, the gap between germline ends came to 15 bases. CDR1 is SGHNT and CDR2 is YYREEE in the germline V gene (reference sequence). CDR3 sequence (DNA): TGTGCCAGCAGCCCTGCTATAGCGAAGGAGACCCAGTACTTC. This gives the protein CASSPAIAKETQYF.

The V and J genes are TRBV5-1 and TRBJ1-2, with 8 bases that match TRBD1. The length of the CDR3 is 15 residues. Germline values: CDR1 SGHRS, CDR2 YFSETQ. The V gene end was trimmed by 5 bases and the J gene end by 1 base; junction bases not matched to a gene: 7. The CDR3 nucleotides are TGCGCCAGCAGAAGGGGACAGGAAATTAACTATGGCTACACCTTC. It yields the protein CASRRGQEINYGYTF.

V is TRBV4-1 and J is TRBJ1-2; 8 bases map to TRBD1. Germline CDR1 reads MGHRA; CDR2 reads YSYEKL. The CDR3 is 16 residues long. Trimming cost V 0 bases and J 4 bases; bases outside gene matches: 7. The CDR3 here is CASSQDLRGPGYGYTF. CDR3 nucleotide sequence: TGCGCCAGCAGCCAAGATCTCAGGGGGCCTGGCTATGGCTACACCTTC.

This clone has only a few counts. J is TRBJ2-5 and V is TRBV4-1; 8 positions agree with TRBD2. The trim removed 5 bases at V and 2 bases at J, leaving 4 bases unmatched. Germline CDR1 is MGHRA and CDR2 is YSYEKL. The CDR3 contains 14 residues. The CDR3 DNA sequence: TGCGCCAGCAGCTGGTCGGGGGGGCAAGAGACCCAGTACTTC. Translated: CASSWSGGQETQYF.

V usage is TRBV4-1 and J usage is TRBJ1-6, with 7 bases matching TRBD1. CDR3 length equals 14 residues. The V gene end was trimmed by 0 bases and the J gene end by 10 bases; junction bases not matched to a gene: 3. Germline V gene data show CDR1 as MGHRA and CDR2 as YSYEKL. The CDR3 loop reads CASSQEQGRSPLHF. CDR3 bases: TGCGCCAGCAGCCAAGAACAGGGGAGGTCACCCCTCCACTTT.